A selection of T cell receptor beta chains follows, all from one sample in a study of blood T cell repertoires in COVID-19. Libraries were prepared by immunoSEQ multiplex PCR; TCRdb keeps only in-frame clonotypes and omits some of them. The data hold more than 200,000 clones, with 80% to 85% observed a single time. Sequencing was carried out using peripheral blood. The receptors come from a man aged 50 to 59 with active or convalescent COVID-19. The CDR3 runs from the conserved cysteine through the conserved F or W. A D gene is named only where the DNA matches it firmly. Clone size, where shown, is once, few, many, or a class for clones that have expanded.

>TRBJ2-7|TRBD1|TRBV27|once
CASSQPGQGSGEQYF
TGTGCCAGCAGCCAACCGGGACAGGGGTCGGGCGAGCAGTACTTC
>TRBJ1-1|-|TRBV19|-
CASTSRGGVFVDTEAFF
TGTGCCAGTACCTCCCGGGGCGGGGTCTTCGTGGACACTGAAGCTTTCTTT
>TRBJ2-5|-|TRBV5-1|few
CASSLQGTQETQYF
TGCGCCAGCAGCTTACAGGGGACTCAAGAGACCCAGTACTTC
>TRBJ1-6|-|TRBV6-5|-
CASVRGTQGNSPLHF
TGTGCCAGCGTCAGGGGAACTCAGGGTAATTCACCCCTCCACTTT
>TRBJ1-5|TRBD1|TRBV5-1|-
CASSPRQGAQPQHF
TGCGCCAGCAGCCCACGACAGGGGGCTCAGCCCCAGCATTTT
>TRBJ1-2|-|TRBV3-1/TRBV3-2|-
CASSQDNRESGYTF
TGTGCCAGCAGCCAAGATAACAGGGAGTCTGGCTACACCTTC
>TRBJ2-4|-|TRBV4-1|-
CASSQEGAGTKNIQYF
TGCGCCAGCAGCCAAGAGGGGGCCGGAACCAAAAACATTCAGTACTTC
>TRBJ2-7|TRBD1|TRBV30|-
CAWSGTVGNRMEQYF
TGTGCCTGGTCCGGGACAGTAGGTAACCGAATGGAGCAGTACTTC
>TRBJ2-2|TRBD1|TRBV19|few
CASSARQGSGELFF
TGTGCCAGTAGTGCACGACAGGGTTCCGGGGAGCTGTTTTTT
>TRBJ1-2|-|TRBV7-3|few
CASSPTGGWGYTF
TGTGCCAGCAGCCCGACAGGAGGTTGGGGCTACACCTTC
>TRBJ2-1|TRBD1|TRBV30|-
CAWIHRGQYNEQFF
TGTGCCTGGATTCACAGGGGGCAGTACAATGAGCAGTTCTTC
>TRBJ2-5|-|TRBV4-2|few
CASSFTFGGLGETQYF
TGTGCCAGCAGCTTTACTTTCGGGGGGCTCGGAGAGACCCAGTACTTC
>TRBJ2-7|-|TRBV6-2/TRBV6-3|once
CASSYSPGAYEQYF
TGTGCCAGCAGTTACTCGCCAGGGGCCTACGAGCAGTACTTC
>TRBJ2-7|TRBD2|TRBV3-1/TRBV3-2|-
CASSHPLTSGDHEQYF
TGTGCCAGCAGCCACCCTTTGACTAGCGGGGACCACGAGCAGTACTTC
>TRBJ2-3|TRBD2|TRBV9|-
CASSFTPGTSGGIGVPDTQYF
TGTGCCAGCAGCTTTACCCCCGGGACTAGCGGGGGTATTGGTGTCCCAGATACGCAGTATTTT
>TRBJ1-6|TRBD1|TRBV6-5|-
CASSRQGWSSPLHF
TGTGCCAGCAGTAGACAGGGTTGGAGTTCACCCCTCCACTTT
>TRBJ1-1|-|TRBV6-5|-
CASSSNPLLMNTEAFF
TGTGCCAGCAGTTCGAACCCACTGTTAATGAACACTGAAGCTTTCTTT
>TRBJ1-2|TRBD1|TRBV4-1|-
CASSQVGQGVTNYGYTF
TGCGCCAGCAGCCAAGTCGGACAGGGAGTAACTAACTATGGCTACACCTTC
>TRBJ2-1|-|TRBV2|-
CASRTPASSYNEQFF
TGTGCCAGCAGGACCCCGGCTAGCTCCTACAATGAGCAGTTCTTC
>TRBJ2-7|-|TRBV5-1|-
CASSLAAQGSYEQYF
TGCGCCAGCAGCTTGGCCGCCCAGGGCTCCTACGAGCAGTACTTC
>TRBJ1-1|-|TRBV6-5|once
CASSSGMNTEAFF
TGTGCCAGCAGTTCGGGGATGAACACTGAAGCTTTCTTT
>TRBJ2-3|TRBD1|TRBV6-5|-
CASSYAPGQGKQYF
TGTGCCAGCAGTTACGCCCCGGGACAGGGGAAGCAGTATTTT
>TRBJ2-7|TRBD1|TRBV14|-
CASSLRAGGIYEQYF
TGTGCCAGCAGCCTACGGGCAGGGGGCATCTACGAGCAGTACTTC
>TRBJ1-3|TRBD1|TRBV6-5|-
CASSRTGTQGNTIYF
TGTGCCAGCAGTCGGACAGGGACTCAGGGAAACACCATATATTTT
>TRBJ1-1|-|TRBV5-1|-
CASSPGEGKNTEAFF
TGCGCCAGCAGCCCGGGGGAGGGGAAGAACACTGAAGCTTTCTTT
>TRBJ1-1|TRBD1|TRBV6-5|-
CANSLTGGPNTEAFF
TGTGCCAACTCCCTAACAGGGGGCCCGAACACTGAAGCTTTCTTT
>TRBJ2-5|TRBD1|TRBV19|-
CASSSRQGETQYF
TGTGCCAGTAGTTCCCGACAGGGAGAGACCCAGTACTTC
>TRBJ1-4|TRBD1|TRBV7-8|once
CASSYYRGRSEKLFF
TGTGCCAGCAGCTATTACAGGGGAAGGAGTGAAAAACTGTTTTTT
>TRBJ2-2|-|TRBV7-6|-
CASSLGHRTTNTGELFF
TGTGCCAGCAGCTTAGGACACAGGACAACAAACACCGGGGAGCTGTTTTTT
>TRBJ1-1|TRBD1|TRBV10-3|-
CAIRPGQGTEAFF
TGTGCCATCAGGCCCGGACAGGGGACTGAAGCTTTCTTT
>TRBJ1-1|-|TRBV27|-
CASSAQGSGNTEAFF
TGTGCCAGCAGTGCTCAGGGTAGCGGGAACACTGAAGCTTTCTTT
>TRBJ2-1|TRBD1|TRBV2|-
CARRGQGASEQFF
TGTGCCAGACGGGGACAGGGGGCTTCTGAGCAGTTCTTC
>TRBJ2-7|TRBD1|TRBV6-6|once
CASSPRQGSYEQYF
TGTGCCAGCAGTCCTCGACAGGGATCCTACGAGCAGTACTTC
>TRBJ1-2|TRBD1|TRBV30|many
CAWSRDRGRREYGYTF
TGTGCCTGGTCCCGGGACAGGGGGCGAAGGGAATATGGCTACACCTTC
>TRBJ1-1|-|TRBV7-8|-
CASSLFGMNTEAFF
TGTGCCAGCAGCTTATTCGGTATGAACACTGAAGCTTTCTTT
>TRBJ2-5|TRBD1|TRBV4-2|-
CASSHPTGGIKETQYF
TGTGCCAGCAGCCACCCCACAGGGGGCATCAAAGAGACCCAGTACTTC
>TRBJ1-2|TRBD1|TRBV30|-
CAWSIGGGYTF
TGTGCCTGGAGTATAGGGGGCGGCTACACCTTC
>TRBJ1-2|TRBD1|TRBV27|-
CASSFSSGGLEGYTF
TGTGCCAGCAGTTTCTCTTCAGGGGGCCTGGAGGGCTACACCTTC
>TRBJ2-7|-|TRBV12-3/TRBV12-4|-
CASSQSYEQYF
TGTGCCAGCAGTCAATCCTACGAGCAGTACTTC
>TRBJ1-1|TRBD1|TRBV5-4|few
CASSAWTGLNTEAFF
TGTGCCAGCAGCGCCTGGACAGGGTTGAACACTGAAGCTTTCTTT
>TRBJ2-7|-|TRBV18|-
CASSPGTHSSYEQYF
TGTGCCAGCTCCCCCGGGACTCATAGCTCCTACGAGCAGTACTTC
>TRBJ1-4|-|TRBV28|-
CASRSPGHTNEKLFF
TGTGCCAGCAGGTCCCCCGGACACACTAATGAAAAACTGTTTTTT
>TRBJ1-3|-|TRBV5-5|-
CASSLAISGNTIYF
TGTGCCAGCAGCTTGGCCATCTCTGGAAACACCATATATTTT
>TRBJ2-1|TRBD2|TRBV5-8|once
CASSESGTRVGKQFF
TGTGCCAGCAGCGAATCCGGGACTAGGGTTGGTAAGCAGTTCTTC
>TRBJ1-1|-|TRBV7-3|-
CASSLSRLSGEAFF
TGTGCCAGCAGCTTAAGTCGTTTGAGTGGTGAAGCTTTCTTT
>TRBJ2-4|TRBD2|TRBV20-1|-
CSAGGGNIQYF
TGCAGTGCTGGCGGGGGAAACATTCAGTACTTC
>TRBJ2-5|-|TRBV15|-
CATSTISMVATQYF
TGTGCCACCAGCACAATTTCGATGGTAGCGACCCAGTACTTC
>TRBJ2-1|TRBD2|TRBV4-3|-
CASSQGTGLAGQGVQFF
TGCGCCAGCAGCCAAGGGACCGGACTAGCGGGACAAGGGGTCCAGTTCTTC
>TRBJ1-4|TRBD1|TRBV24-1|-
CATSGGRGPSNEKLFF
TGTGCCACCAGTGGAGGCAGGGGGCCTTCTAATGAAAAACTGTTTTTT
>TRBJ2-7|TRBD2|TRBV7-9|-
CASNPGRGSYEQYF
TGTGCCAGCAACCCTGGGAGGGGATCCTACGAGCAGTACTTC
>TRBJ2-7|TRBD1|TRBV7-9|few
CASSPGGQGEHYEQYF
TGTGCCAGCAGCCCAGGGGGACAGGGGGAACATTACGAGCAGTACTTC
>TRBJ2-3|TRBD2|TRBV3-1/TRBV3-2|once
CASSRERGGNTQYF
TGTGCCAGCAGCCGCGAGCGGGGGGGAAATACGCAGTATTTT
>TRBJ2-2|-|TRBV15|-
CATSREKFDTGELFF
TGTGCCACCAGCAGAGAAAAATTCGACACCGGGGAGCTGTTTTTT
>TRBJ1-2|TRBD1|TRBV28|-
CASSLETGGPYGYTF
TGTGCCAGCAGTTTAGAGACAGGGGGGCCCTATGGCTACACCTTC
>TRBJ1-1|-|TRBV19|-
CASSISGGTTEAFF
TGTGCCAGTAGTATCTCCGGGGGGACCACTGAAGCTTTCTTT
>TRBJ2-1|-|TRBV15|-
CATSRDKTYSGEQFF
TGTGCCACCAGCAGAGATAAAACGTACTCAGGGGAGCAGTTCTTC
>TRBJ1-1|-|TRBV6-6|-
CASSPGTENTEAFF
TGTGCCAGCAGCCCGGGGACTGAGAACACTGAAGCTTTCTTT